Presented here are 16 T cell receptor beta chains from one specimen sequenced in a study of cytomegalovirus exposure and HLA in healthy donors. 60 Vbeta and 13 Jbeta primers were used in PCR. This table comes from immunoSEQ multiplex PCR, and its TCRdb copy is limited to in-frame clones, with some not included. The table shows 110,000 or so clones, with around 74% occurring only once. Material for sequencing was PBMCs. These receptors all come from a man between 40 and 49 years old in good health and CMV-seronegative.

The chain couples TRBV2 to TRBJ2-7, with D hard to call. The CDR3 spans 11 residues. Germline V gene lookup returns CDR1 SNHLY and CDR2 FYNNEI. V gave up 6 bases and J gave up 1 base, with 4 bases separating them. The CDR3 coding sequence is TGTGCCAGCAGCCCGTCCTACGAGCAGTACTTC. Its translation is CASSPSYEQYF.

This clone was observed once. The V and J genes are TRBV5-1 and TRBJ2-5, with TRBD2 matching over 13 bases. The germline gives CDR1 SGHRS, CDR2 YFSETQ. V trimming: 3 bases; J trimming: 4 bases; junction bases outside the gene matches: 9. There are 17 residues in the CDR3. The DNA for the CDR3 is TGCGCCAGCAGCTCCCAAACTAGCGGGAGGGCCCGAGAGACCCAGTACTTC. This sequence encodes CASSSQTSGRARETQYF.

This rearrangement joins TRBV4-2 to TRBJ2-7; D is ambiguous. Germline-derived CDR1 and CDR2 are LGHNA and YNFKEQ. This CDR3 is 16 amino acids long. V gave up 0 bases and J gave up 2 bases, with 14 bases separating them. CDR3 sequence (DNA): TGTGCCAGCAGCCAAGAAAGCCCAGGTGAGACCTACGAGCAGTACTTC. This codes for CASSQESPGETYEQYF.

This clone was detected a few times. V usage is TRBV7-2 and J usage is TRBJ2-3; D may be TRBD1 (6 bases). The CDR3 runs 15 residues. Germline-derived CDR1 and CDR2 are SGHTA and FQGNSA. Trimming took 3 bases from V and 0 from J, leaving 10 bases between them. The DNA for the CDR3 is TGTGCCAGCAGCTTTCAGGGGCTGAGCACAGATACGCAGTATTTT. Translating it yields CASSFQGLSTDTQYF.

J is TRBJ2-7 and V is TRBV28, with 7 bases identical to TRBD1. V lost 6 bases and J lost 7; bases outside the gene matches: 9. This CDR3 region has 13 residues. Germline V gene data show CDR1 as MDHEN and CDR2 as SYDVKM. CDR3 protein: CASRADRVREQYF. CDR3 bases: TGTGCCAGCAGGGCAGACAGGGTGCGGGAGCAGTACTTC.

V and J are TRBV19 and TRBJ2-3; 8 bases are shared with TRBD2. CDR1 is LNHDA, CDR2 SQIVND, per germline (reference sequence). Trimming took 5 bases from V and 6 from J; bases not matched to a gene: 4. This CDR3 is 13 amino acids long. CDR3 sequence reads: CASSRGGRDTQYF. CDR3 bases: TGTGCCAGTAGTCGCGGGGGGCGGGATACGCAGTATTTT.

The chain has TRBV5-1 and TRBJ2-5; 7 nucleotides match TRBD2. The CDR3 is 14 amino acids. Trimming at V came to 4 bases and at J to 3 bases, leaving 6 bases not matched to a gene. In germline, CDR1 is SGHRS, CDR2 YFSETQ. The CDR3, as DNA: TGCGCCAGCAGCAGGGCGGGAGATAAAGAGACCCAGTACTTC. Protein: CASSRAGDKETQYF.

For the CDR3, the DNA is TGTGCCAGCTCACCTGGGGGGTTCGTTGGTGAAAAACTGTTTTTT. Translation: CASSPGGFVGEKLFF. The rearrangement links TRBV18 to TRBJ1-4, with TRBD1 as a possible D gene (5 bases). V was clipped by 3 bases and J by 7 bases, with 15 bases between them. Germline lookup yields CDR1 KGHSH and CDR2 LQKENI. The CDR3 is 15 residues long.

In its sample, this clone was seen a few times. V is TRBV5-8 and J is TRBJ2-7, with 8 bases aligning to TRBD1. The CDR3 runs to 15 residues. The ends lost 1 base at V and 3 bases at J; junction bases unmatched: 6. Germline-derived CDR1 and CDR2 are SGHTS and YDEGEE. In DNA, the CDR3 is TGTGCCAGCAGCTTGTTGGACAGGGAACTCTACGAGCAGTACTTC. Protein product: CASSLLDRELYEQYF.

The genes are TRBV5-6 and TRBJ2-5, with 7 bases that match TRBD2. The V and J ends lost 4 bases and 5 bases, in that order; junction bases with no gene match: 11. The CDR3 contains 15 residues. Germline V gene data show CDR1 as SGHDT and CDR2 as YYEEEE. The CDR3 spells CASSTQRTSWETQYF. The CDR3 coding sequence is TGTGCCAGCAGCACCCAGCGGACTAGTTGGGAGACCCAGTACTTC.

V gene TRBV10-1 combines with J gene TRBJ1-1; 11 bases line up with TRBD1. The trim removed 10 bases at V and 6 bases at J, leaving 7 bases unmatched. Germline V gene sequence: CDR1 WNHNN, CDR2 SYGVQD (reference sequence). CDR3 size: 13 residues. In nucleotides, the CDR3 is TGCGCCATGAAGGGACAGGGGGTTGCTGAAGCTTTCTTT. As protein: CAMKGQGVAEAFF.

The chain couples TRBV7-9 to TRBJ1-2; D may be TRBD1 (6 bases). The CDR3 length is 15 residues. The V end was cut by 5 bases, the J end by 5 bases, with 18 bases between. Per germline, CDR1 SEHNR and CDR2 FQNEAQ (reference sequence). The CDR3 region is CASSLTGGGEYGYTF. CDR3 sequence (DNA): TGTGCCAGCAGCCTAACGGGGGGCGGTGAATATGGCTACACCTTC.

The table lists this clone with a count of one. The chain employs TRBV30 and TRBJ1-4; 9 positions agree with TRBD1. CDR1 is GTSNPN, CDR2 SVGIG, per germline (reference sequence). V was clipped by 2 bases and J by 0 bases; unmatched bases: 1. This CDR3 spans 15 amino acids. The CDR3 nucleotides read TGTGCCTGGAGTAGGGACAGGGCAACTAATGAAAAACTGTTTTTT. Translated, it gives CAWSRDRATNEKLFF.

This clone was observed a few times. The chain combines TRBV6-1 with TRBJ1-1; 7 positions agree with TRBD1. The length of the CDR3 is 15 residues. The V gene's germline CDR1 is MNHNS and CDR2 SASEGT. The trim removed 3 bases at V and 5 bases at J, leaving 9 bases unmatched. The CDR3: CASSESATGSTEAFF. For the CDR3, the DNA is TGTGCCAGCAGTGAGAGCGCGACAGGGTCGACTGAAGCTTTCTTT.

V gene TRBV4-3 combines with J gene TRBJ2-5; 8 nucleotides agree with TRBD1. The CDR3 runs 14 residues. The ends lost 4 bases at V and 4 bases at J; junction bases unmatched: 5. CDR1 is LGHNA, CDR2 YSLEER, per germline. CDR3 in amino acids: CASSRQGSRETQYF. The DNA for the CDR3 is TGCGCCAGCAGCCGACAGGGGTCTCGAGAGACCCAGTACTTC.

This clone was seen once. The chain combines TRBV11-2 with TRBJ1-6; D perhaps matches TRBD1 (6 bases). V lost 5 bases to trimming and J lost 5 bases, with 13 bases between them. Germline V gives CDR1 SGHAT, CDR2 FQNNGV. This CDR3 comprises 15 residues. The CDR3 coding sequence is TGTGCCAGCAGCCCAGGACAGCCGAATAATTCACCCCTCCACTTT. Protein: CASSPGQPNNSPLHF.